A single sample gave rise to the 31 T cell receptor beta chains below, sequenced in a study of T cell repertoires in cytomegalovirus infection. TCRdb re-analysed the reads in MiXCR, keeping a single row per CDR3 protein. The sample shows around 450,000 distinct CDR3 sequences, about a third of them seen only once. Sequenced: PBMCs. These receptors all stem from a human donor in good health (CMV status not recorded). Some clones in this sample may be carry-over from other donors' samples.

The chain combines TRBV4-1 with TRBJ1-2, with 8 bases fitting TRBD1. The length of the CDR3 is 16 residues. Germline CDR1 and CDR2: MGHRA and YSYEKL. Trimming took 4 bases from V and 1 from J; bases not matched to a gene: 8. CDR3 sequence (DNA): TGCGCCAGCAGCCCGCCGGACAGGGCATATAACTATGGCTACACCTTC. It yields the protein CASSPPDRAYNYGYTF.

This clonotype was detected many times. This rearrangement joins TRBV7-2 to TRBJ1-4; unclear D gene. This CDR3 has 14 amino acids. Germline V lookup: CDR1 SGHTA, CDR2 FQGNSA. Trimming left V 7 bases short and J 8 bases short, with 17 bases between. CDR3 sequence (DNA): TGTGCCAGCACACCGGGTCTTCGAGCCGAAAAACTGTTTTTT. It encodes CASTPGLRAEKLFF.

This clonotype was counted between two and nine times. This sequence joins TRBV12-3 or TRBV12-4 and TRBJ1-1, with TRBD1 as a possible D gene (6 bases). CDR3 length: 14 amino acids. Trimming stripped 7 bases from V and 0 bases from J, with 12 bases between. CDR3 coding DNA: TGTGCCAGCATCTCCGGGACATTGAACACTGAAGCTTTCTTT. Its protein product is CASISGTLNTEAFF.

This chain's CDR3 is CASSQHPGEQFF. In DNA, the CDR3 is TGTGCCAGCAGCCAACACCCCGGTGAGCAGTTCTTC. The V call is TRBV14, the J call TRBJ2-1; no clear D gene. V was shortened by 2 bases and J by 9 bases, with 8 bases between the two germline ends. The germline V gene encodes CDR1 SGHDN and CDR2 FVKESK. This CDR3 region has 12 residues. The complete variable domain, with remaining parts taken from reference TRBV14 and TRBJ2-1, reads EAGVTQFPSHSVIEKGQTVTLRCDPISGHDNLYWYRRVMGKEIKFLLHFVKESKQDESGMPNNRFLAERTGGTYSTLKVQPAELEDSGVYFCASSQHPGEQFFGPGTRLTVL.

This chain joins TRBV12-3 or TRBV12-4 and TRBJ2-2; a weak D match, TRBD1 (5 bases). This CDR3 region has 15 residues. The V gene lost 3 bases and the J gene lost 1 base, with 9 bases spanning the gap. CDR3 nucleotide sequence: TGTGCCAGCAGTTTGGGGCAGCAGAACACCGGGGAGCTGTTTTTT. Translation: CASSLGQQNTGELFF.

This clonotype came up once. This may be a read error, as it is one base from a much larger clone. The chain couples TRBV7-9 to TRBJ2-1; D is possibly TRBD1 (6 bases). This CDR3 has 15 residues. The germline V gene encodes CDR1 SEHNR and CDR2 FQNEAQ (reference sequence). The ends were cut back, 4 bases at V and 10 bases at J, with 20 bases in the middle. The CDR3 coding sequence is TGTGCCAGCAGCTCGCAACCCGGGTGGGGGCCCGAGCAGTTCTTC. Its protein product is CASSSQPGWGPEQFF.

The chain combines TRBV7-2 with TRBJ2-2; 9 bases fit TRBD1. Trimming cost V 1 base and J 4 bases; bases outside gene matches: 7. Germline V gene data show CDR1 as SGHTA and CDR2 as FQGNSA. There are 17 residues in the CDR3. The CDR3 region has the DNA TGTGCCAGCAGCTTAGGAGGGACAGGGATGGGCACCGGGGAGCTGTTTTTT. It yields the protein CASSLGGTGMGTGELFF.

The sample holds many counts of this clonotype. The CDR3 here is CASVGQGYYGYTF. Here the CDR3 DNA reads TGTGCCAGCGTCGGACAGGGGTACTATGGCTACACCTTC. This chain links TRBV28 with TRBJ1-2; 9 bases align to TRBD1. CDR3 length: 13 amino acids. Germline assignment: CDR1 MDHEN and CDR2 SYDVKM. J gave up 3 bases and V 8 bases, and 4 bases lay outside the gene matches.

The CDR3 coding sequence is TGTGCCAGCAGTTACTACCTCCAAGAGACCCAGTACTTC. Translating gives CASSYYLQETQYF. The chain is built from TRBV6-2 or TRBV6-3 and TRBJ2-5; D ambiguous. The CDR3 covers 13 residues. Trimming took 1 base from V and 1 from J, leaving 4 bases between them. Germline lookup yields CDR1 MNHEY and CDR2 SVGEGT.

This clonotype was counted only a few times. V usage is TRBV11-2 and J usage is TRBJ1-1, with TRBD1 matching over 8 bases. Per germline, CDR1 SGHAT and CDR2 FQNNGV. V dropped 5 bases and J dropped 1; count of bases not matched to a gene: 3. CDR3 length equals 14 residues. The CDR3 DNA follows: TGTGCCAGCAGCCGCAGGGGGCAGAACACTGAAGCTTTCTTT. This translates into CASSRRGQNTEAFF.

This clonotype was detected many times. V and J are TRBV19 and TRBJ2-7, with TRBD2 matching over 11 bases. The ends lost 3 bases at V and 0 bases at J; junction bases unmatched: 7. CDR3 size: 17 residues. Germline V gene sequence: CDR1 LNHDA, CDR2 SQIVND (reference sequence). CDR3 bases: TGTGCCAGTAGTATTCCCCGCACTAGCGGGAGCTCCTACGAGCAGTACTTC. It codes for CASSIPRTSGSSYEQYF.

This clonotype was counted only a few times. The chain employs TRBV9 and TRBJ1-2, with D possibly matching TRBD1 (5 bases). There are 14 residues in the CDR3. V lost 0 bases to trimming and J lost 5 bases, with 11 bases between them. Germline V gene lookup returns CDR1 SGDLS and CDR2 YYNGEE. The CDR3 DNA reads as TGTGCCAGCAGCGTAGAACAGGAGGGGTATGGCTACACCTTC. Translating gives CASSVEQEGYGYTF.

This clonotype was seen only a few times. This chain uses TRBV7-9 with TRBJ2-7, with unresolved D. Trimming shortened V by 1 base and J by 2 bases, and 6 bases separated the two germline ends. This CDR3 spans 13 amino acids. In germline, CDR1 is SEHNR, CDR2 FQNEAQ (reference sequence). CDR3 residues: CASSLDTAYEQYF. CDR3 nucleotide sequence: TGTGCCAGCAGCTTAGACACAGCCTACGAGCAGTACTTC.

This clonotype was detected only a few times. This sequence joins TRBV4-1 and TRBJ1-4; the D is unclear. The CDR3 totals 14 residues. Trimming cost V 4 bases and J 5 bases, with 11 bases left between them. Germline V gene lookup returns CDR1 MGHRA and CDR2 YSYEKL. The CDR3: CASSLHSGNEKLFF. The CDR3, as DNA: TGCGCCAGCAGCCTTCACTCGGGGAATGAAAAACTGTTTTTT.

This clonotype appeared a few times. This rearrangement joins TRBV27 to TRBJ2-2; D gene ambiguous. This CDR3 is built from 13 residues. Germline values: CDR1 MNHEY, CDR2 SMNVEV (reference sequence). Between the trimmed V and J ends, which lost 4 bases and 7 bases, there was a span of 10 bases. CDR3: CASSSPFIGELFF. The CDR3 DNA follows: TGTGCCAGCAGTTCTCCCTTCATCGGGGAGCTGTTTTTT.

This chain joins TRBV7-2 and TRBJ1-1, with D maybe TRBD1 (6 bases). The CDR3 is 15 amino acids. Germline V gene data show CDR1 as SGHTA and CDR2 as FQGNSA. Trimming stripped 5 bases from V and 1 base from J, with 14 bases between. Written as DNA, the CDR3 is TGTGCCAGCAGCCCCCGGGGACAAAAGAACACTGAAGCTTTCTTT. Amino acids: CASSPRGQKNTEAFF.

The chain joins TRBV6-5 to TRBJ1-2; tentatively, D is TRBD1 (6 bases). The CDR3 contains 15 residues. The germline V gene has CDR1 MNHEY and CDR2 SVGAGI. With 0 bases removed from V and 6 bases from J, the gap between germline ends came to 14 bases. Here the CDR3 reads CASSYSSTGLDGYTF. The DNA of the CDR3 is TGTGCCAGCAGTTACTCGAGTACAGGGCTCGATGGCTACACCTTC.

This clonotype was seen a few times. The chain combines TRBV6-1 with TRBJ1-2; no definite D call. Germline CDR1 and CDR2: MNHNS and SASEGT. V lost 10 bases and J lost 4, with 13 bases in between. The CDR3 covers 12 residues. For the CDR3, the DNA is TGTGCCACGGGAGGCAGGACCTATGGCTACACCTTC. It is translated as CATGGRTYGYTF.

The genes are TRBV7-6 and TRBJ2-2, with 7 nucleotides matching TRBD1. The CDR3 contains 16 residues. The germline gives CDR1 SGHVS, CDR2 FNYEAQ. After removal of 0 bases from V and 3 bases from J, the junction contained 4 bases not matched to a gene. For the CDR3, the DNA is TGTGCCAGCAGCTTAGCTTTCGACAGGGACACCGGGGAGCTGTTTTTT. Translating it yields CASSLAFDRDTGELFF.

The chain links TRBV7-3 to TRBJ2-3; D remains ambiguous. The length of the CDR3 is 13 residues. V gave up 5 bases and J gave up 6 bases, with 12 bases separating them. Per germline, CDR1 SGHTA and CDR2 FQGTGA. The CDR3 here is CASSPQPWDTQYF. CDR3 nucleotide sequence: TGTGCCAGCAGCCCACAGCCCTGGGATACGCAGTATTTT.

This clonotype was observed at least ten times. The chain uses TRBV12-3 or TRBV12-4 and TRBJ1-3; D unresolved. V shed 3 bases and J shed 3 bases, with 9 bases lying between them. The CDR3 consists of 14 residues. CDR3 DNA sequence: TGTGCCAGCAGTTTGCTAGGGAATGGAAACACCATATATTTT. This sequence encodes CASSLLGNGNTIYF.

The V and J genes are TRBV30 and TRBJ2-3, with unresolved D. Trimming took 0 bases from V and 12 from J, leaving 13 bases between them. The CDR3 runs to 12 residues. The V gene's germline CDR1 is GTSNPN and CDR2 SVGIG (reference sequence). CDR3 sequence: CAWSVKAEQQYF. For the CDR3, the DNA is TGTGCCTGGAGTGTTAAGGCAGAGCAACAGTATTTT. Full variable domain (outside the CDR3, taken from reference TRBV30 and TRBJ2-3): SQTIHQWPATLVQPVGSPLSLECTVEGTSNPNLYWYRQAAGRGLQLLFYSVGIGQISSEVPQNLSASRPQDRQFILSSKKLLLSDSGFYLCAWSVKAEQQYFGPGTRLTVL.

This clonotype has ten or more counts. This sequence joins TRBV7-2 and TRBJ1-1; unclear D gene. Per the germline V gene, CDR1 is SGHTA and CDR2 is FQGNSA. The CDR3 sequence is 15 residues long. V shed 6 bases and J shed 5 bases, with 19 bases lying between them. CDR3 sequence reads: CASRPGRGARTEAFF. CDR3 in DNA: TGTGCCAGCAGGCCCGGGAGAGGCGCGAGAACTGAAGCTTTCTTT.

This clonotype was picked up a small number of times. V gene TRBV20-1 combines with J gene TRBJ1-1, with 7 bases that match TRBD1. In germline, CDR1 is DFQATT, CDR2 SNEGSKA (reference sequence). This CDR3 contains 13 residues. The V segment lost 6 bases and the J segment 5 bases; nucleotides outside the gene matches: 9. In nucleotides, the CDR3 is TGCAGTGCCAATCGACAGGGAAGGACTGAAGCTTTCTTT. Its protein product is CSANRQGRTEAFF.

This clonotype was seen at least ten times. The chain has TRBV7-2 and TRBJ2-7; D possibly corresponds to TRBD2 (5 bases). Per germline, CDR1 SGHTA and CDR2 FQGNSA. The V end lost 1 base, the J end lost 3 bases, and 10 bases lay between the germline ends. CDR3 length: 14 residues. CDR3 in amino acids: CASSLVPSLYEQYF. The CDR3 DNA reads TGTGCCAGCAGCTTAGTCCCTAGCCTCTACGAGCAGTACTTC.

J is TRBJ2-1 and V is TRBV20-1; D is ambiguous. Germline CDR1 DFQATT, CDR2 SNEGSKA (reference sequence). V was trimmed by 4 bases and J by 4 bases, leaving 5 bases between them. The CDR3 has 11 residues. CDR3: CSATLYNEQFF. DNA for the CDR3: TGCAGTGCTACCCTGTACAATGAGCAGTTCTTC.

The V call is TRBV7-6, the J call TRBJ2-3; D is perhaps TRBD2 (5 bases). The CDR3 contains 13 residues. V was shortened by 7 bases and J by 3 bases, with 11 bases between the two germline ends. CDR1 is SGHVS, CDR2 FNYEAQ, per germline. The CDR3 DNA is TGTGCCAGCAATCTCACGGGGACAGATACGCAGTATTTT. This encodes CASNLTGTDTQYF. The full variable domain, its missing parts supplied by reference TRBV7-6 and TRBJ2-3, is GAGVSQSPRYKVTKRGQDVALRCDPISGHVSLYWYRQALGQGPEFLTYFNYEAQQDKSGLPNDRFSAERPEGSISTLTIQRTEQRDSAMYRCASNLTGTDTQYFGPGTRLTVL.

This chain connects TRBV14 to TRBJ1-6; TRBD1 matches 7 bases. The CDR3 consists of 12 residues. CDR1 and CDR2 (germline): SGHDN, FVKESK. The V and J ends lost 4 bases and 13 bases, in that order; junction bases with no gene match: 4. Here the CDR3 reads CASSLQGWPLHF. CDR3 bases: TGTGCCAGCAGCCTACAGGGGTGGCCCCTCCACTTT.

The chain is built from TRBV29-1 and TRBJ1-1; 8 bases fit TRBD1. Germline V lookup: CDR1 SQVTM, CDR2 ANQGSEA. V shed 2 bases, J shed 6 bases, and the junction held 5 bases outside the gene matches. The CDR3 length is 13 residues. CDR3 DNA sequence: TGCAGCGTTGAACAGGGGGCGCACCCTGAAGCTTTCTTT. This encodes CSVEQGAHPEAFF.

This clonotype was counted only a few times. The V gene is TRBV12-5, the J gene TRBJ2-3, with 9 bases that match TRBD2. This CDR3 comprises 15 residues. V lost 1 base to trimming and J lost 7 bases; unmatched junction nucleotides: 6. Per the germline V gene, CDR1 is LGHNT and CDR2 is FRNRAP. CDR3 in amino acids: CASGLGLAGENTQYF. DNA of the CDR3: TGTGCTAGTGGTTTGGGATTAGCGGGGGAGAATACGCAGTATTTT.

The chain is built from TRBV6-6 and TRBJ2-1; 10 bases fit TRBD2. This CDR3 is built from 15 residues. Germline V gives CDR1 MNHNY, CDR2 SVGAGI (reference sequence). After removal of 2 bases from V and 7 bases from J, the junction contained 5 bases not matched to a gene. CDR3 in amino acids: CASSYVAGGPNEQFF. CDR3 DNA: TGTGCCAGCAGTTACGTAGCGGGGGGCCCGAATGAGCAGTTCTTC.